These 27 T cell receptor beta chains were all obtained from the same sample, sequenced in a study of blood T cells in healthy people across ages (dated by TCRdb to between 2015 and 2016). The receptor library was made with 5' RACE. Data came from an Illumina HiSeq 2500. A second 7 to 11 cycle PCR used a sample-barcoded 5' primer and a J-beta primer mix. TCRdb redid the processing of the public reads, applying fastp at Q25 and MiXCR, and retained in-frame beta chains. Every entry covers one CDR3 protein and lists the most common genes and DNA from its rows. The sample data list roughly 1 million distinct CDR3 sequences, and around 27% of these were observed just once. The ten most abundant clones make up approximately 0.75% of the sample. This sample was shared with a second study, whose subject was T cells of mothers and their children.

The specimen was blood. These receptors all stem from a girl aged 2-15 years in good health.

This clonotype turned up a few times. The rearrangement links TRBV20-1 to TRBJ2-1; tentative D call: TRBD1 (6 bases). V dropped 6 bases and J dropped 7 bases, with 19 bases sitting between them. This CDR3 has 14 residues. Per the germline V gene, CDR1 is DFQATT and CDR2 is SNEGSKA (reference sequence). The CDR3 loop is CSALATGLGNEQFF. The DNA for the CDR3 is TGCAGTGCCCTAGCTACAGGGCTCGGGAATGAGCAGTTCTTC.

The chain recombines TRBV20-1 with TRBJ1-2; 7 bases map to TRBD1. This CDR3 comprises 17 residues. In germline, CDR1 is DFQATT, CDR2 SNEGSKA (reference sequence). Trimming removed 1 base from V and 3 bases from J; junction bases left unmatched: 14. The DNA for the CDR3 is TGCAGTGCTAGAGGAACTAAGCGACAGGGCCTGGACTATGGCTACACCTTC. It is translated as CSARGTKRQGLDYGYTF.

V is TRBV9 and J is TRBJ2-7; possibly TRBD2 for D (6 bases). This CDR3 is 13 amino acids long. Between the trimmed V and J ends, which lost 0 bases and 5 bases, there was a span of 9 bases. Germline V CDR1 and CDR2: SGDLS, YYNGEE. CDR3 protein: CASSVGLVNEQYF. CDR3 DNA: TGTGCCAGCAGCGTAGGACTAGTAAACGAGCAGTACTTC.

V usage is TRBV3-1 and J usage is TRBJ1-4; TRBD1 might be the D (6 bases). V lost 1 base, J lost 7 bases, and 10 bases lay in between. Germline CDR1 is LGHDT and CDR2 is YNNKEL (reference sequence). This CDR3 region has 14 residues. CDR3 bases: TGTGCCAGCAGCCAAGGGGGGCCGATTGAAAAACTGTTTTTT. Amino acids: CASSQGGPIEKLFF.

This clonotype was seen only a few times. The CDR3, as DNA: TGTGCCAGCAGTTTATTGGGAGTCTACGAGCAGTACTTC. It translates to CASSLLGVYEQYF. The chain uses TRBV12-3 or TRBV12-4 and TRBJ2-7, with a possible D match to TRBD2 (5 bases). The CDR3 spans 13 residues. Trimming removed 2 bases at V and 3 bases at J, with 8 bases between.

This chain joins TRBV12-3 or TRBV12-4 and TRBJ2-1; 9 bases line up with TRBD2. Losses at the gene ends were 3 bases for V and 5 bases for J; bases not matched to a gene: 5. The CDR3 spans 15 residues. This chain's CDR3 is CASSLAGGTDNEQFF. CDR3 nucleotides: TGTGCCAGCAGTTTGGCGGGGGGGACAGACAATGAGCAGTTCTTC.

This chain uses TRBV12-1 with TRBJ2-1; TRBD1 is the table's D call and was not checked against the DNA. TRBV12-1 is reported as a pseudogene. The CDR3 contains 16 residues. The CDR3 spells CASSSTGGRGADEQFF. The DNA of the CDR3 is TGTGCCAGCAGCTCAACGGGGGGTCGGGGGGCGGATGAGCAGTTCTTC.

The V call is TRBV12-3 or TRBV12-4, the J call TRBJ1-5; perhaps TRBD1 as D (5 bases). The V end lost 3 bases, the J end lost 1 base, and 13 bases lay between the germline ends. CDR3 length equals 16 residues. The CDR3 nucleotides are TGTGCCAGCAGTTTGGCGGGGCAAAGAAGCAATCAGCCCCAGCATTTT. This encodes CASSLAGQRSNQPQHF.

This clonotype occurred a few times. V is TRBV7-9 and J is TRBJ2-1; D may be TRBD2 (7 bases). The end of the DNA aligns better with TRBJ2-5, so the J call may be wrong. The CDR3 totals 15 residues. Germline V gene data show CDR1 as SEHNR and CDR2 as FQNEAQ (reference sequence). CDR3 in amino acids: CASSLEQGLQRTQYF. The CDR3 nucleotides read TGTGCCAGCAGCTTAGAACAGGGACTACAACGGACCCAGTACTTC.

CDR3 in DNA: TGTGCCAGCAGTGAAAATTCCGGCTCTGGAAACACCATATATTTT. This encodes CASSENSGSGNTIYF. The chain couples TRBV2 to TRBJ1-3; D gene uncertain. CDR1 SNHLY and CDR2 FYNNEI come from the germline V gene. V was trimmed by 2 bases and J by 0 bases, leaving 8 bases between them. The CDR3 contains 15 residues. Full variable domain (remainder filled in from reference TRBV2 and TRBJ1-3): EPEVTQTPSHQVTQMGQEVILRCVPISNHLYFYWYRQILGQKVEFLVSFYNNEISEKSEIFDDQFSVERPDGSNFTLKIRSTKLEDSAMYFCASSENSGSGNTIYFGEGSWLTVV.

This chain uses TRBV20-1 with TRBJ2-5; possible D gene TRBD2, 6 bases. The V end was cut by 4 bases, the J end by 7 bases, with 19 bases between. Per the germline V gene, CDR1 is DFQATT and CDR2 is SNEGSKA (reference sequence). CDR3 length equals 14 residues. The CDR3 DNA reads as TGCAGTGCTAAAAAGGGGCTAGCGTCGGGGACCCAGTACTTC. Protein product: CSAKKGLASGTQYF.

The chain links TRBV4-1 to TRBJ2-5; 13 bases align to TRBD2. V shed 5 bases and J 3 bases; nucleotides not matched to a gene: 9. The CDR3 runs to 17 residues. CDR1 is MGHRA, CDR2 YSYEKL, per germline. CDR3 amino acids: CASSYGLAGVGKETQYF. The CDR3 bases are TGCGCCAGCAGCTACGGACTAGCGGGAGTAGGAAAAGAGACCCAGTACTTC.

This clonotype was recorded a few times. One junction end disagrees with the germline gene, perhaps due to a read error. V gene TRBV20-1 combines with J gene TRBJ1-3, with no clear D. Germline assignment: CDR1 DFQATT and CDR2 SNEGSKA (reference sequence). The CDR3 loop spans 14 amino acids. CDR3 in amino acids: CGARDLTSGNTIYF. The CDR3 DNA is TGCGGTGCTAGAGACCTGACCTCTGGAAACACCATATATTTT.

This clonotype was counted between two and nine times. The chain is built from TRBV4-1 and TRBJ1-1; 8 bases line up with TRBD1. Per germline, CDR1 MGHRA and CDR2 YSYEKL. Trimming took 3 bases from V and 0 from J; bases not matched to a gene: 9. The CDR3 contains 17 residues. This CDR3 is CASSHVPGQAMNTEAFF. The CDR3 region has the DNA TGCGCCAGCAGCCATGTACCGGGACAGGCAATGAACACTGAAGCTTTCTTT.

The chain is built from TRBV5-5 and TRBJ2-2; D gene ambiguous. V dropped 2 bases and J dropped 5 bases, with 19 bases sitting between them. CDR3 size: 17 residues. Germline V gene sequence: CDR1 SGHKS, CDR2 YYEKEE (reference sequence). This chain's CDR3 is CASSFRNGQLWTGELFF. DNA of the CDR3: TGTGCCAGCAGCTTTAGGAACGGGCAACTATGGACCGGGGAGCTGTTTTTT.

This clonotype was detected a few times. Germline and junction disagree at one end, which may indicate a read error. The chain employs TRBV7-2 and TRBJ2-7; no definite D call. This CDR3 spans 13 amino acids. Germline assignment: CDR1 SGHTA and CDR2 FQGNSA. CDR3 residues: CASSSPAYYGQYF. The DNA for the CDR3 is TGTGCCAGCAGCTCCCCCGCATACTACGGGCAGTACTTC.

The CDR3 DNA sequence: TGCAGTGCTAGAGATATTAGGGGGAGTAACTATGGCTACACCTTC. It encodes CSARDIRGSNYGYTF. V and J are TRBV20-1 and TRBJ1-2; possibly TRBD1 for D (6 bases). This CDR3 comprises 15 residues. The V end lost 0 bases, the J end lost 1 base, and 12 bases lay between the germline ends. Germline V gene data show CDR1 as DFQATT and CDR2 as SNEGSKA (reference sequence).

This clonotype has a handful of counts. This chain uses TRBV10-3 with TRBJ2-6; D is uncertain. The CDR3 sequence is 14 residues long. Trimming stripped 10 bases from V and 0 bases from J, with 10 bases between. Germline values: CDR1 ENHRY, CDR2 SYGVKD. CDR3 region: CATINPSGANVLTF. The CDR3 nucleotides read TGTGCCACCATTAACCCCTCTGGGGCCAACGTCCTGACTTTC.

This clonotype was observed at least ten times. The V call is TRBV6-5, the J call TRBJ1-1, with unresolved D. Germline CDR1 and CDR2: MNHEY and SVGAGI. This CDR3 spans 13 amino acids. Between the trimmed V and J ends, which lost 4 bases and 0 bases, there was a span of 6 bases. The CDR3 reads CASSSDLNTEAFF. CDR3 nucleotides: TGTGCCAGCAGTTCCGACCTGAACACTGAAGCTTTCTTT.

The CDR3 protein is CASSPRTLPHTGELFF. CDR3 sequence (DNA): TGTGCCAGCAGTCCGCGTACTCTACCCCACACCGGGGAGCTGTTTTTT. The V gene is TRBV2, the J gene TRBJ2-2; D is ambiguous. CDR3 length: 16 amino acids. Germline V CDR1 and CDR2: SNHLY, FYNNEI. V was pared by 5 bases and J by 3 bases, with 16 bases between.

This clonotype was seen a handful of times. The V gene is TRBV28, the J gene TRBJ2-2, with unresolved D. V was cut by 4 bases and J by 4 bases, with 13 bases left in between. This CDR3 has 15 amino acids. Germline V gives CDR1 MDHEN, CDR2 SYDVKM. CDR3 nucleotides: TGTGCCAGCAGTTCTAGAAGGTCGGGCACCGGGGAGCTGTTTTTT. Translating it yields CASSSRRSGTGELFF.

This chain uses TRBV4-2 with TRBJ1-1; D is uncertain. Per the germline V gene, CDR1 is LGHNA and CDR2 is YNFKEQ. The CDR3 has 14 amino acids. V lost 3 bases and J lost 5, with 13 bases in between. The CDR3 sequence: CASSQETAGTEAFF. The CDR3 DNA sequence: TGTGCCAGCAGCCAGGAAACTGCTGGGACTGAAGCTTTCTTT.

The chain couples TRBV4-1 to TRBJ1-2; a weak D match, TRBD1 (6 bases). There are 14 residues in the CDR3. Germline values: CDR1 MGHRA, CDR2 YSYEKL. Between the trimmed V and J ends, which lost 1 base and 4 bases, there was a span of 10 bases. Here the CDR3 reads CASSQATGAYGYTF. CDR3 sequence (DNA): TGCGCCAGCAGCCAAGCGACAGGAGCCTATGGCTACACCTTC.

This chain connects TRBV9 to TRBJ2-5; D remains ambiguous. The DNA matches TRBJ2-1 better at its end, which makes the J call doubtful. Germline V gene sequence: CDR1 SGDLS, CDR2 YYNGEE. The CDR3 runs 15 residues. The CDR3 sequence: CASSVAAGQYNEQFF. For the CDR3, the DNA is TGTGCCAGCAGCGTGGCTGCCGGGCAGTACAATGAGCAGTTCTTC.

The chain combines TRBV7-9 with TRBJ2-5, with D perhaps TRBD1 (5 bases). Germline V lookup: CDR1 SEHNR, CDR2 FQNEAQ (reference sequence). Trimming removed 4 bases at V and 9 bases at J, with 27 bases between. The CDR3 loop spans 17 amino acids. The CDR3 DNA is TGTGCCAGCAGCTCCCTCCACCTGGACACGAACCCAAGGGCCCAGTACTTC. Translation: CASSSLHLDTNPRAQYF.

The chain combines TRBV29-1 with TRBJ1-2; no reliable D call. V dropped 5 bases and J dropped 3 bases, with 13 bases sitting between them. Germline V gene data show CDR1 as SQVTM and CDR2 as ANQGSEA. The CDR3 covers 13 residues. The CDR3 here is CSVLEGDDYGYTF. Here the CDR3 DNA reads TGCAGCGTTTTGGAGGGCGACGACTATGGCTACACCTTC.

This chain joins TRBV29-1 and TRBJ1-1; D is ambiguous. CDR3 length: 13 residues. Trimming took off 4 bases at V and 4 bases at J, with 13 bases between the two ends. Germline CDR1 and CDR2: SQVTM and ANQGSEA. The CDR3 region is CSVAARDFTEAFF. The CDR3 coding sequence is TGCAGCGTTGCCGCAAGAGACTTCACTGAAGCTTTCTTT.